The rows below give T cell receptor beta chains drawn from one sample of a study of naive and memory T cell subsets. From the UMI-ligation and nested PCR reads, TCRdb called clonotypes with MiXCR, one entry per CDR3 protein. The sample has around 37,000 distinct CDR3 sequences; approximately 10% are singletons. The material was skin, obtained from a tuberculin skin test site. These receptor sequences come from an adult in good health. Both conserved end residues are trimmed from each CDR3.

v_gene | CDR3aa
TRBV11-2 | ASSPTSGQGRTGELF
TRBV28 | ASSFKAVAGNNEQF
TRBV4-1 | ASSLQPGQGKIGTDTQY
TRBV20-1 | SAPSLNTEAF
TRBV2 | AIQVGQDYNEQF
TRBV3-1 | ASSPSWTGRTSYNSPLH
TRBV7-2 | ASSYVGNTIY
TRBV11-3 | ASSLEGTGGLATEAF
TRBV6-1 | ASSEDSRGTYEQY
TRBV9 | ASSAFVTGGTRGYT
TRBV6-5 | ASSLAGGGGNEQF